This T cell receptor beta chain was documented in a study of siplizumab effects on memory and regulatory T cells. In each sample, roughly 97,000 TCR templates were assayed. The table came from immunoSEQ multiplex PCR; TCRdb's copy has only in-frame clones and leaves some out. The table has 100,000 or so clones, around 93% seen once. Germline V gives CDR1 SGHAT, CDR2 FQNNGV. Trimming took 5 bases from V and 4 from J; bases not matched to a gene: 8. The CDR3 is made up of 15 amino acids. Study-wide results and limits: Apparently more diverse than memory cells, naive T cells also seemed major alloresponse contributors. There were only a minor fraction of alloreactive clones that mapped to unstimulated subsets. Siplizumab significantly lowered the alloreactive sequences that could be traced to unstimulated CD4+ memory cells.

To note about this clone: Antigen unknown.

This TCR was sampled from a human donor in good health. What was sequenced was CD4+ T cells sorted from blood. The chain couples TRBV11-2 to TRBJ2-3, with 8 bases lining up with TRBD2. CDR3: CASSARGGKSDTQYF. The DNA of the CDR3 is TGTGCCAGCAGCGCACGGGGGGGCAAGTCAGATACGCAGTATTTT.